A single T cell receptor beta chain is shown here with its context. This receptor's antigen is unknown. Germline is not matched at one junction end, which may reflect a read error. CDR1 and CDR2 were assigned from the germline V gene (reference sequence) as SSHAT and FNYEAQ. The CDR3 goes from the cysteine to the phenylalanine over 17 residues. Of all the DNA, just the CDR3 is kept, 51 bases in frame from base 1. This specimen comes from a study of cytotoxic CD8 clonotypes in ibrutinib-treated CLL (dated by TCRdb to about 2021). About the full investigation: The cohort was composed of more than ten relapsed/refractory and around 15 treatment-naive patients; IGHV unmutated status was identified in roughly 17 patients. Partial responses were observed in roughly 25 patients and complete responses in 2; after a median follow-up of around 64 months, remission was maintained in about 15 patients and progression was observed in roughly twelve. Response samples were taken after a median of approximately eleven months on treatment, ranging from about 6 to 36 months. An average of around 260,000 productive templates and 80,000 to 100,000 productive rearrangements was obtained per sample. Longitudinal samples were obtainable from about 30% of the roughly 90 participants in the trial. Cryopreserved peripheral blood mononuclear cells were collected at three points: before therapy, at response, and at either sustained remission or disease progression. Every sample from remission and from progressive disease was obtained while the patients were still on ibrutinib. General conclusions and limits of the study: Lymph node repertoires were not examined, and the timing of sampling was not matched between patients in sustained remission and those whose disease progressed. Clonality rose at ibrutinib response, remained stable during sustained remission, and dropped back toward baseline at progression. Public clonotypes were rare and either contracted or stayed stable during treatment, and the rise in clonality at ibrutinib response reflected the expansion of private clonotypes. Baseline clonality exceeded that of age-matched healthy donors and correlated strongly with circulating CD8+ T-cell counts.

On a MiSeq, deep resolution sequencing aimed for a depth between 1 in 1 million and 1 in 200,000 T cells, with each clonotype covered approximately 10x on average. The immunoSEQ hsTCRB Kit was used to generate TCR beta libraries. The original methods were these. Data were analyzed with ImmunoSEQ Data Assistant and ImmunoSEQ Analyzer, with V, D and J genes assigned per IMGT definitions. Clonality was computed as one minus normalized Shannon entropy of productive rearrangement frequencies, ranging from 0 to 1. Only overrepresented clonotypes making up at least 0.05% of each patient's repertoire were included in the public clonotype analysis. Some twelve age-matched healthy donor repertoires from immuneACCESS were used as controls for clonality. TCRdb mirrors the immuneACCESS table, restricted to in-frame sequences. Some clones are absent from its copies; in checked studies, under half trace to an unresolved V gene, and the reason for the others is unknown. The V and J calls and clone size were taken over from that table, and D and trimming were inferred from the DNA. The sample includes 120,000 to 150,000 clones, with 75% to 95% observed a single time. The ten most abundant clones make up approximately 10% of the sample.

This specimen's time point label, interpreted: approximately eleven months on ibrutinib. Roughly 2 micrograms of genomic DNA were extracted from cryopreserved PBMCs for TCR beta library preparation. Longitudinal blood samples from CLL patients on ibrutinib monotherapy underwent high-throughput TCR beta sequencing. The patients took part in an open-label, single-center phase 2 trial of ibrutinib monotherapy. The TCR was taken from a human donor with chronic lymphocytic leukemia. Here the sequenced sample was PBMCs, taken after 12 months of ibrutinib treatment. In this chain, TRBV7-7 is recombined with TRBJ2-2; the D call could be TRBD1 or TRBD2, with each sharing 5 bases. The DNA sequence is given as TGTGCTAGCAGCTTAGGGGTCGGAATCGGCGGGACCGGGGAGCTGTTTTTT. Translated, it reads CASSLGVGIGGTGELFF.